The 22 T cell receptor beta chains given below trace back to one sample, sequenced in a study of spatial heterogeneity in lung cancer. The time point: sample taken at primary tumor resection. TCRdb independently ran MiXCR on the 5' RACE reads; one entry per CDR3 protein. This sample yields tens of thousands of distinct CDR3 sequences, of which 5.5% to 7.5% are seen a single time; roughly an eighth belongs to the top ten. The specimen was PBMCs, collected at surgery. The receptors stem from a male donor with early-stage non-small cell lung cancer.

This clonotype showed up many times. The V gene is TRBV28, the J gene TRBJ2-5; D may be TRBD2 (5 bases). The CDR3 contains 13 residues. V gave up 6 bases and J gave up 3 bases, with 11 bases separating them. CDR1 and CDR2 (germline): MDHEN, SYDVKM. Here the CDR3 DNA reads TGTGCCAGCAGGGGGTCCGGGAAAGAGACCCAGTACTTC. It encodes CASRGSGKETQYF.

This clonotype occurred many times. The chain recombines TRBV5-1 with TRBJ1-1; D remains ambiguous. Germline-derived CDR1 and CDR2 are SGHRS and YFSETQ. Trimming took off 0 bases at V and 5 bases at J, with 8 bases between the two ends. The CDR3 runs to 13 residues. The CDR3 is CASSLGDVTEAFF. Written as DNA, the CDR3 is TGCGCCAGCAGCTTGGGCGACGTGACTGAAGCTTTCTTT.

The chain employs TRBV6-6 and TRBJ2-2; D gene uncertain. V shed 6 bases and J shed 4 bases, with 3 bases lying between them. Germline V lookup: CDR1 MNHNY, CDR2 SVGAGI (reference sequence). The CDR3 sequence is 11 residues long. CDR3 residues: CASRSTGELFF. CDR3 sequence (DNA): TGTGCCAGCAGAAGCACCGGGGAGCTGTTTTTT.

This clonotype was seen many times. The chain has TRBV6-6 and TRBJ2-7, with D perhaps TRBD1 (5 bases). V was shortened by 5 bases and J by 2 bases, with 7 bases between the two germline ends. From germline, CDR1 is MNHNY and CDR2 SVGAGI (reference sequence). CDR3 length: 12 residues. The CDR3 loop is CASSQTAYEQYV. The CDR3 nucleotides are TGTGCCAGCAGTCAGACAGCCTACGAGCAGTACGTC.

Many counts were recorded for this clonotype. The J gene is TRBJ2-1, the V gene TRBV27, with TRBD1 matching over 8 bases. With V trimmed by 3 bases and J by 3 bases, 1 base remained unmatched. The CDR3 totals 14 residues. The germline V gene encodes CDR1 MNHEY and CDR2 SMNVEV (reference sequence). CDR3: CASSFTGGYNEQFF. The CDR3 nucleotides read TGTGCCAGCAGTTTTACAGGGGGCTACAATGAGCAGTTCTTC.

In its sample, this clonotype was seen many times. J is TRBJ1-2 and V is TRBV11-1, with a tentative D call TRBD1 (5 bases). V lost 5 bases, J lost 4 bases, and 11 bases lay in between. CDR1 is SGHAT and CDR2 is FQDESV in the germline V gene (reference sequence). The CDR3 is 13 amino acids. CDR3 protein: CASSERGLYGYTF. CDR3 in DNA: TGTGCCAGCAGCGAAAGGGGCCTCTATGGCTACACCTTC.

By frequency in the sample, this clonotype is medium-sized (0.01 to 0.1%). This chain connects TRBV7-9 to TRBJ2-1; no reliable D call. Per the germline V gene, CDR1 is SEHNR and CDR2 is FQNEAQ (reference sequence). The germline V and J ends were trimmed by 1 base and 6 bases, with 10 bases remaining between them. This CDR3 region has 14 residues. CDR3 in amino acids: CASSLVNEINEQFF. Here the CDR3 DNA reads TGTGCCAGCAGCTTAGTTAATGAAATCAATGAGCAGTTCTTC. The entire variable domain, with the rest obtained from reference TRBV7-9 and TRBJ2-1, is as follows: DTGVSQNPRHKITKRGQNVTFRCDPISEHNRLYWYRQTLGQGPEFLTYFQNEAQLEKSRLLSDRFSAERPKGSFSTLEIQRTEQGDSAMYLCASSLVNEINEQFFGPGTRLTVL.

This clonotype occurred a few times. Possible read error: a much larger clone is one base away. The rearrangement joins TRBV2 to TRBJ2-2, with 10 bases matching TRBD1. The CDR3 extends over 13 amino acids. In germline, CDR1 is SNHLY, CDR2 FYNNEI. CDR3: CGSRQGATGELFF. For the CDR3, the DNA is TGTGGCAGCAGACAGGGGGCCACCGGGGAGCTGTTTTTT.

This rearrangement joins TRBV6-6 to TRBJ2-1; 11 positions agree with TRBD2. Germline values: CDR1 MNHNY, CDR2 SVGAGI (reference sequence). After removal of 1 base from V and 4 bases from J, the junction contained 3 bases not matched to a gene. The CDR3 spans 16 residues. CDR3 in DNA: TGTGCCAGCAGTTACTTTGGGACTAGCGGATACAATGAGCAGTTCTTC. Protein: CASSYFGTSGYNEQFF.

This clonotype was counted only a few times. The CDR3 loop is CASKPGALAQETQYF. CDR3 DNA: TGTGCCAGCAAGCCGGGGGCACTAGCCCAAGAGACCCAGTACTTC. The V gene is TRBV27, the J gene TRBJ2-5; D may be TRBD1 or TRBD2 (6 bases each). This CDR3 is built from 15 residues. The V gene lost 7 bases and the J gene lost 1 base, with 16 bases spanning the gap. Germline V gene lookup returns CDR1 MNHEY and CDR2 SMNVEV (reference sequence).

This clonotype was recorded many times. The chain combines TRBV5-1 with TRBJ2-5; 7 bases line up with TRBD1. The length of the CDR3 is 14 residues. Germline V gives CDR1 SGHRS, CDR2 YFSETQ. Trimming at V came to 1 base and at J to 5 bases, leaving 5 bases not matched to a gene. The CDR3 region has the DNA TGCGCCAGCAGCTTGTACAGGGGTGCGGAGACCCAGTACTTC. This gives the protein CASSLYRGAETQYF.

This clonotype was detected many times. This sequence joins TRBV7-2 and TRBJ2-5; 7 positions agree with TRBD1. The CDR3 is 15 residues long. CDR1 and CDR2 (germline): SGHTA, FQGNSA. The V segment lost 4 bases and the J segment 4 bases; nucleotides outside the gene matches: 9. CDR3 amino acids: CASSSRQGGGETQYF. In nucleotides, the CDR3 is TGTGCCAGCAGCTCTAGACAGGGTGGGGGAGAGACCCAGTACTTC.

This clonotype was seen ten or more times. This chain joins TRBV14 and TRBJ2-5, with 14 bases aligning to TRBD2. The V segment lost 3 bases and the J segment 2 bases; nucleotides outside the gene matches: 2. There are 16 residues in the CDR3. The germline CDR1 and CDR2 sequences are SGHDN and FVKESK. DNA of the CDR3: TGTGCCAGCAGCCACTGGACTAGCGGGAGGCAAGAGACCCAGTACTTC. It yields the protein CASSHWTSGRQETQYF.

This clonotype has ten or more counts. V is TRBV20-1 and J is TRBJ2-4; 12 positions agree with TRBD2. Germline lookup yields CDR1 DFQATT and CDR2 SNEGSKA (reference sequence). Germline trimming cut 6 bases from V and 5 bases from J; bases unmatched to any gene: 11. The CDR3 has 16 residues. This chain's CDR3 is CSANDRTSGVENIQYF. The CDR3 DNA reads TGCAGTGCCAACGACCGGACTAGCGGGGTTGAAAACATTCAGTACTTC.

This clonotype was recorded at least ten times. The chain employs TRBV29-1 and TRBJ2-4; D unresolved. Germline CDR1 and CDR2: SQVTM and ANQGSEA. This CDR3 is 14 amino acids long. V lost 5 bases and J lost 1, with 12 bases in between. The CDR3: CSVSGSKAKNIQYF. DNA for the CDR3: TGCAGCGTTTCGGGTAGCAAGGCCAAAAACATTCAGTACTTC.

This chain connects TRBV6-1 to TRBJ1-1; 7 bases line up with TRBD1. The ends lost 7 bases at V and 11 bases at J; junction bases unmatched: 10. This CDR3 contains 12 residues. CDR1 MNHNS and CDR2 SASEGT come from the germline V gene. The CDR3 coding sequence is TGTGCCAGCACCGGACAGGCTCGTCGGGCTTTCTTT. It is translated as CASTGQARRAFF.

This clonotype was counted ten times or more. The rearrangement uses TRBV24-1 and TRBJ2-3, with D unclear. Germline V CDR1 and CDR2: KGHDR, SFDVKD. V was pared by 9 bases and J by 2 bases, with 11 bases between. CDR3 length: 13 residues. DNA for the CDR3: TGTGCCACCTCCCGCAGTCACACAGATACGCAGTATTTT. It encodes CATSRSHTDTQYF.

This clonotype was recorded many times. The chain employs TRBV9 and TRBJ2-7; 7 nucleotides line up with TRBD2. This CDR3 has 15 residues. Per germline, CDR1 SGDLS and CDR2 YYNGEE. J was trimmed by 0 bases and V by 1 base; bases with no gene match: 4. For the CDR3, the DNA is TGTGCCAGCAGCGTAACCGGGAGGAGCTCCTACGAGCAGTACTTC. Protein: CASSVTGRSSYEQYF.

This chain connects TRBV6-5 to TRBJ1-5; no firm D call. In germline, CDR1 is MNHEY, CDR2 SVGAGI. The V end lost 0 bases, the J end lost 6 bases, and 12 bases lay between the germline ends. This CDR3 comprises 15 residues. CDR3 sequence (DNA): TGTGCCAGCAGTTACTCTGGAGGGCGAGCTCAGCCCCAGCATTTT. This translates into CASSYSGGRAQPQHF.

In its sample, this clonotype was seen a few times. Here the CDR3 reads CASSQSTSGRQETQYF. CDR3 DNA: TGTGCCAGCAGCCAGAGTACTAGCGGGAGACAAGAGACCCAGTACTTC. The chain joins TRBV11-3 to TRBJ2-5; 11 bases line up with TRBD2. The CDR3 sequence is 16 residues long. The V gene's germline CDR1 is SGHNT and CDR2 YENEEA. The trim removed 5 bases at V and 2 bases at J, leaving 7 bases unmatched.

The sample holds many counts of this clonotype. The chain is built from TRBV20-1 and TRBJ2-7; TRBD2 matches at 11 bases. V gave up 7 bases and J gave up 6 bases; unmatched junction bases: 11. The CDR3 has 14 amino acids. Germline lookup yields CDR1 DFQATT and CDR2 SNEGSKA (reference sequence). For the CDR3, the DNA is TGCAGTGGGGTTGCTAGCGGGAGGCTGGGCGAGCAGTACTTC. Protein sequence: CSGVASGRLGEQYF.

Here the CDR3 DNA reads TGCAGTGCCCCACGGACACCGAGCTCCTACGAGCAGTACTTC. As protein: CSAPRTPSSYEQYF. The rearrangement links TRBV20-1 to TRBJ2-7; D is perhaps TRBD1 (5 bases). V was shortened by 6 bases and J by 0 bases, with 15 bases between the two germline ends. Per germline, CDR1 DFQATT and CDR2 SNEGSKA (reference sequence). The CDR3 extends over 14 amino acids.